Presented here are 7 T cell receptor beta chains from one specimen sequenced in a study of shared clonotypes between healthy human individuals. The assay was immunoSEQ multiplex PCR, and TCRdb's table has in-frame clones only and misses some. The table includes about 1 million clones, around 74% detected once. Sequencing was performed on memory CD4+ T cells sorted from blood. This sample's subset: CD45RA-negative fraction. All receptors derive from a young man in good health.

This sequence joins TRBV14 and TRBJ1-1; no definite D call. V was pared by 4 bases and J by 5 bases, with 8 bases between. The CDR3 loop spans 12 amino acids. CDR1 SGHDN and CDR2 FVKESK come from the germline V gene. Here the CDR3 reads CASSPTYTEAFF. The CDR3 DNA reads TGTGCCAGCAGCCCCACTTATACTGAAGCTTTCTTT.

In its sample, this clone was seen once. The chain links TRBV6-6 to TRBJ2-7, with D perhaps matching TRBD1 (6 bases). V was clipped by 3 bases and J by 9 bases, with 18 bases between them. Per the germline V gene, CDR1 is MNHNY and CDR2 is SVGAGI (reference sequence). The CDR3 length is 14 residues. The CDR3 coding sequence is TGTGCCAGCAGTTATTCCCCCGGGACAAACGGGCAGTACTTC. Translation gives CASSYSPGTNGQYF.

V usage is TRBV6-5 and J usage is TRBJ1-6; 11 bases agree with TRBD1. The CDR3 is made up of 15 amino acids. J was trimmed by 10 bases and V by 6 bases; bases with no gene match: 8. Germline V gene data show CDR1 as MNHEY and CDR2 as SVGAGI. The DNA for the CDR3 is TGTGCCAGCAGCCCGACCCGGACAGGGGGCTCACCCCTCCACTTT. It translates to CASSPTRTGGSPLHF.

The J gene is TRBJ2-1, the V gene TRBV6-1, with 8 bases fitting TRBD1. After removal of 6 bases from V and 9 bases from J, the junction contained 1 base not matched to a gene. The CDR3 loop spans 11 amino acids. In germline, CDR1 is MNHNS, CDR2 SASEGT. The DNA for the CDR3 is TGTGCCAGCAGACAGGGGGGTGAGCAGTTCTTC. It translates to CASRQGGEQFF.

This chain uses TRBV29-1 with TRBJ2-5, with TRBD2 matching 11 bases. This CDR3 has 13 amino acids. The V gene end was trimmed by 7 bases and the J gene end by 1 base; junction bases not matched to a gene: 2. Germline CDR1 and CDR2: SQVTM and ANQGSEA. The CDR3 nucleotides read TGCAGCGCGCTAGCGGGGGGCCAAGAGACCCAGTACTTC. It specifies CSALAGGQETQYF.

V gene TRBV7-2 combines with J gene TRBJ2-7; D gene uncertain. The CDR3 has 11 residues. Germline V gene sequence: CDR1 SGHTA, CDR2 FQGNSA. The V end lost 2 bases, the J end lost 5 bases, and 4 bases lay between the germline ends. In DNA form, the CDR3 reads TGTGCCAGCAGCTTATCTAACGAGCAGTACTTC. Translated: CASSLSNEQYF.

This rearrangement joins TRBV6-1 to TRBJ2-3; 9 bases match TRBD2. The CDR3 contains 13 residues. V was clipped by 8 bases and J by 3 bases; unmatched bases: 3. Looked up from germline, CDR1 is MNHNS and CDR2 is SASEGT. CDR3 in amino acids: CASSSGATDTQYF. The CDR3, as DNA: TGTGCCAGCTCTAGCGGGGCAACAGATACGCAGTATTTT.